Listed below are T cell receptor beta chains from one sample, sequenced in a study of cytomegalovirus exposure and HLA in healthy donors. Method: immunoSEQ multiplex PCR; TCRdb's copy keeps in-frame clones and lacks some. Of some 120,000 clones listed, roughly 78% were seen once; the top ten hold more than 8%. The source material was PBMCs. The receptor source for this set is a man aged 25 to 40 in good health and CMV-seropositive. CDR3s include the opening cysteine and the closing phenylalanine or tryptophan. Fields, in order: J gene, CDR3 length, clone size, D gene, V gene, CDR3 DNA, CDR3 protein. A D gene is named only where the DNA matches it firmly. The size entry is marked missing in some rows and otherwise reads once, few, many or a size class.

TRBJ2-1,14,once,TRBD2,TRBV29-1,TGCAGCGCCCCGCGGGAGGGCTCCTACAATGAGCAGTTCTTC,CSAPREGSYNEQFF
TRBJ1-1,16,NA,TRBD1,TRBV10-1,TGCGCCAGCAGTGACCGGGACAGGGGGATTGACACTGAAGCTTTCTTT,CASSDRDRGIDTEAFF
TRBJ2-1,15,NA,NA,TRBV9,TGTGCCAGCAGCGTAGTGGACAGTCACTACAATGAGCAGTTCTTC,CASSVVDSHYNEQFF
TRBJ2-7,14,NA,NA,TRBV2,TGTGCCAGCACCCGTAAGGAGAGCTCCTACGAGCAGTACTTC,CASTRKESSYEQYF
TRBJ2-7,13,NA,NA,TRBV29-1,TGCTGTGTCAAGCAGAAGGCGGCATACGAGCAGTACTTC,CCVKQKAAYEQYF
TRBJ2-6,12,NA,NA,TRBV6-5,TGTGCCATAGGGCCTGGGGCCAACGGCCTGACTTTC,CAIGPGANGLTF
TRBJ1-2,14,few,NA,TRBV28,TGTGCCAGCAGTTTGGGGTCAGGGCCTCGTGGCTACACCTTC,CASSLGSGPRGYTF
TRBJ2-7,13,NA,NA,TRBV2,TGTGCCAGCAGTGCGGGGTTTCTGGGCGAGCAGTACTTC,CASSAGFLGEQYF
TRBJ2-1,13,NA,NA,TRBV19,TGTGCCAGTAGTCCCCGCTCCTACAATGAGCAGTTCTTC,CASSPRSYNEQFF
TRBJ2-7,15,few,TRBD2,TRBV7-2,TGTGCCAGCAGCTTGACTAGCGGGGGATCCTACGAGCAGTACTTC,CASSLTSGGSYEQYF
TRBJ2-7,15,NA,NA,TRBV4-2,TGTGCCAGCAGCCAAGCCCCGACACCGACCTACGAGCAGTACTTC,CASSQAPTPTYEQYF
TRBJ1-1,15,NA,NA,TRBV4-1,TGCGCCAGCAGCCGGTTCCGCAGGACAAGGTCTGAAGCTTTCTTT,CASSRFRRTRSEAFF
TRBJ1-1,14,NA,NA,TRBV6-1,TGTGCCAGCAGTGAGACTCTTCAGGGATCTGAAGCTTTCTTT,CASSETLQGSEAFF
TRBJ2-7,14,NA,NA,TRBV7-8,TGTGCCAGCAGCCCTCTCCTCTACAGGGACGAGCAGTACTTC,CASSPLLYRDEQYF
TRBJ2-2,16,NA,TRBD2,TRBV7-8,TGTGCCAGCAGCTTAGTAGCGGGGGCCGAGACCGGGGAGCTGTTTTTT,CASSLVAGAETGELFF
TRBJ1-6,14,NA,TRBD1,TRBV6-4,TGTGCCAGCAGTGACGGACAGGGTAATTCACCCCTCCACTTT,CASSDGQGNSPLHF
TRBJ2-7,14,few,NA,TRBV2,TGTGCCAGCAGTGTTTCCCCGATTGGGCACGAGCAGTACTTC,CASSVSPIGHEQYF
TRBJ1-1,14,NA,TRBD1,TRBV6-5,TGTGCCAGCAGTTACTACGACAGGGGGACTGAAGCTTTCTTT,CASSYYDRGTEAFF
TRBJ2-7,15,few,NA,TRBV5-4,TGTGCCAGCAGCTTGGGGGCAGGGGAAGCCTACGAGCAGTACTTC,CASSLGAGEAYEQYF
TRBJ1-6,14,once,NA,TRBV5-1,TGCGCCAGCAGGGGGGGACTTTCGGATTCACCCCTCCACTTT,CASRGGLSDSPLHF
TRBJ2-7,16,NA,TRBD2,TRBV10-3,TGTGCCATCAGTGAGTTGAGCGGGGGGGCGGGGAACGAGCAGTACTTC,CAISELSGGAGNEQYF
TRBJ2-3,15,NA,NA,TRBV6-5,TGTGCCAGCAGTTACCAGGGTGTGAGAACAGATACGCAGTATTTT,CASSYQGVRTDTQYF
TRBJ2-1,13,NA,NA,TRBV28,TGTGCCAGCAGTCCCGCGGGCCACAATGAGCAGTTCTTC,CASSPAGHNEQFF
TRBJ2-2,16,NA,TRBD1,TRBV4-1,TGCGCCAGCAGCCAGCTGACAGGGGTCCGAGGGGGGGAGCTGTTTTTT,CASSQLTGVRGGELFF
TRBJ1-2,13,NA,TRBD1,TRBV30,TGTGCCTGGAGTGTACAGACAGGGGACGGCTACACCTTC,CAWSVQTGDGYTF
TRBJ2-3,15,NA,TRBD1,TRBV2,TGTGCCAGCAGGATCGGACAGGGGGAGTATGATACGCAGTATTTT,CASRIGQGEYDTQYF
TRBJ1-3,14,NA,TRBD1,TRBV27,TGTGCCAGCAGAGCGACAGGGGGCAGAAACACCATATATTTT,CASRATGGRNTIYF
TRBJ2-7,11,NA,NA,TRBV6-6,TGTGCCAGCCGGTTAGTCTACGAGCAGTACTTC,CASRLVYEQYF
TRBJ1-4,13,NA,NA,TRBV29-1,TGCAGCGTAGACCGGGGTCCGGATGAAAAACTGTTTTTT,CSVDRGPDEKLFF
TRBJ1-1,14,NA,NA,TRBV5-6,TGTGCCAGCAGCTTTCGGGGGTGGAACACTGAAGCTTTCTTT,CASSFRGWNTEAFF
TRBJ1-2,12,NA,NA,TRBV29-1,TGCAGCGTTGAAGCGGTAAACTATGGCTACACCTTC,CSVEAVNYGYTF
TRBJ2-7,12,NA,TRBD1,TRBV28,TGTGCCAGCAGTTGGGGACAGATGCAGCAGTACTTC,CASSWGQMQQYF
TRBJ2-5,13,NA,NA,TRBV2,TGTGCCAGCAGTGAAGAGGGGTGGGAGACCCAGTACTTC,CASSEEGWETQYF
TRBJ1-4,17,NA,NA,TRBV4-2,TGTGCCAGCAGCCAAGGGGCCGGGAGGGGGTCAGATGAAAAACTGTTTTTT,CASSQGAGRGSDEKLFF
TRBJ1-2,13,once,NA,TRBV7-2,TGTGCCAGCGTGTTGCGGGGGTTCTATGGCTACACCTTC,CASVLRGFYGYTF
TRBJ2-2,14,NA,TRBD1,TRBV6-1,TGTGCCAGCAGTGAAGGGACAGGGGGCGGGGAGCTGTTTTTT,CASSEGTGGGELFF
TRBJ1-2,16,NA,TRBD1,TRBV9,TGTGCCAGCAGCGTAGAGGGAGGACAGGGTTACGCTGGCTACACCTTC,CASSVEGGQGYAGYTF
TRBJ2-7,17,once,TRBD1,TRBV5-1,TGCGCCAGCAGCTTATCCCGAAGGACAGGGGGGGCGTACGAGCAGTACTTC,CASSLSRRTGGAYEQYF
TRBJ1-2,12,few,NA,TRBV4-1,TGCGCCAGCAGCCAAGTCCCAGGCGGCTACACCTTC,CASSQVPGGYTF
TRBJ1-2,13,NA,TRBD1,TRBV29-1,TGCAGCGTAGCCAGACAGGGGAATTCTGGCTACACCTTC,CSVARQGNSGYTF
TRBJ2-5,14,once,TRBD2,TRBV6-1,TGTGCCAGCAGTCCGGGGGGGCAGGTGGAGACCCAGTACTTC,CASSPGGQVETQYF
TRBJ2-7,14,NA,TRBD1,TRBV27,TGTGCCAGCAGTTCCTCCGGGACAGGGGGCAAGCAGTACTTC,CASSSSGTGGKQYF
TRBJ2-2,12,NA,NA,TRBV5-6,TGTGCCAGCAGCCTCCTTTCCGGGGAGCTGTTTTTT,CASSLLSGELFF
TRBJ1-6,16,NA,TRBD1,TRBV27,TGTGCCAGCAGGAGGGACAGGGGAGTCAATAATTCACCCCTCCACTTT,CASRRDRGVNNSPLHF
TRBJ2-7,15,NA,TRBD1,TRBV6-1,TGTGCCAGCAGTGAAGAGGGCCAGGGGGTCTACGAGCAGTACTTC,CASSEEGQGVYEQYF
TRBJ2-1,20,few,TRBD2,TRBV30,TGTGCCTGGAGTGTACTAGGGACGTCCGGGACTAGCGGGGGGTACAATGAGCAGTTCTTC,CAWSVLGTSGTSGGYNEQFF
TRBJ1-1,14,NA,TRBD1,TRBV6-6,TGTGCCAGCACCCGACAGGGGGCGGACACTGAAGCTTTCTTT,CASTRQGADTEAFF
TRBJ2-7,14,NA,TRBD1,TRBV27,TGTGCCAGCAGCCTAAGACAGGGGGCTTACGAGCAGTACTTC,CASSLRQGAYEQYF
TRBJ2-1,15,NA,NA,TRBV9,TGTGCCAGCAGCGGAGGACCGGGAAACTTCGGTGAGCAGTTCTTC,CASSGGPGNFGEQFF
TRBJ2-1,16,NA,TRBD2,TRBV25-1,TGTGCCAGCAGTGATCTAACTAGCGAGATATACAATGAGCAGTTCTTC,CASSDLTSEIYNEQFF
TRBJ1-4,15,NA,NA,TRBV6-5,TGTGCCAGCAGGGCTTTAGACAGGCTGAATGAAAAACTGTTTTTT,CASRALDRLNEKLFF
TRBJ2-7,14,NA,NA,TRBV4-1,TGCGCCAGCAGCCAAGATTACCAGGGGCGCGAGCAGTACTTC,CASSQDYQGREQYF